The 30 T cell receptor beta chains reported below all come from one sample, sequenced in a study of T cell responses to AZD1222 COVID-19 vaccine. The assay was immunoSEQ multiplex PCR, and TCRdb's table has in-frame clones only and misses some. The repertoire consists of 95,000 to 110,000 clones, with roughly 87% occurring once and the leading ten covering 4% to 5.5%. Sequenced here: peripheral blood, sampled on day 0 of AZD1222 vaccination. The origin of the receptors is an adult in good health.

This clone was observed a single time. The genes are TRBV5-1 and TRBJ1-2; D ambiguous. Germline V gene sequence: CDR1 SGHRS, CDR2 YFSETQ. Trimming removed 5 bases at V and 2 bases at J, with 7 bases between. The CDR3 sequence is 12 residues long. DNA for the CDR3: TGCGCCAGCAGGGGGTCCAACTATGGCTACACCTTC. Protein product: CASRGSNYGYTF.

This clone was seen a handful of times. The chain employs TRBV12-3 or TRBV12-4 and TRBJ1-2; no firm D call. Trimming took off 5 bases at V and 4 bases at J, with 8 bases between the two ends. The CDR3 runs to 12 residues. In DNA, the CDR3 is TGTGCCAGCAGTCTAGGGCTCTATGGCTACACCTTC. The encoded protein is CASSLGLYGYTF.

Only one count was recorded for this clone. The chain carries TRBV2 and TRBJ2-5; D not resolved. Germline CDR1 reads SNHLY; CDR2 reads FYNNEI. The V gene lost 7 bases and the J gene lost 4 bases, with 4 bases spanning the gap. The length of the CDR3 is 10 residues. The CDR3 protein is CASNRETQYF. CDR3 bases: TGTGCCAGCAATCGAGAGACCCAGTACTTC.

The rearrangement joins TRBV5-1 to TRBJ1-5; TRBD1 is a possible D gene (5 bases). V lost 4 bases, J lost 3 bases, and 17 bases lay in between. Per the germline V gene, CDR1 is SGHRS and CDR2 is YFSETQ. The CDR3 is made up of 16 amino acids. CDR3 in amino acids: CASSPRGGVDNQPQHF. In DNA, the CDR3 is TGCGCCAGCAGCCCAAGGGGTGGAGTGGACAATCAGCCCCAGCATTTT.

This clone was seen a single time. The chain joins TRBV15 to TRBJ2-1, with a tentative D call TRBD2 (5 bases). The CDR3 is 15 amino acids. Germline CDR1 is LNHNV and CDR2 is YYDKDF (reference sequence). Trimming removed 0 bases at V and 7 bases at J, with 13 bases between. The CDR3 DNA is TGTGCCACCAGCAGAGATTTCCGGGGTGTGAATGAGCAGTTCTTC. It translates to CATSRDFRGVNEQFF. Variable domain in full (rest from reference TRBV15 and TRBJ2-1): DAMVIQNPRYQVTQFGKPVTLSCSQTLNHNVMYWYQQKSSQAPKLLFHYYDKDFNNEADTPDNFQSRRPNTSFCFLDIRSPGLGDTAMYLCATSRDFRGVNEQFFGPGTRLTVL.

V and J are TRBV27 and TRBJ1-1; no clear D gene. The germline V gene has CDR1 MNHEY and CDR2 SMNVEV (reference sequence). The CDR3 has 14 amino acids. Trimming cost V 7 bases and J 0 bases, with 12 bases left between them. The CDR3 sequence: CASTHGSMNTEAFF. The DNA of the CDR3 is TGTGCCAGCACCCATGGTTCCATGAACACTGAAGCTTTCTTT.

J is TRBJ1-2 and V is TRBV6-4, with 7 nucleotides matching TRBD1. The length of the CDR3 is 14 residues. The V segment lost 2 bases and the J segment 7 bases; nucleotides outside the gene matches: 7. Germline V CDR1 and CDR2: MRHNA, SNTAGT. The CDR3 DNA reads TGTGCCAGCAGTGACGGGAACAGGGGTGGTGGCTACACCTTC. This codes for CASSDGNRGGGYTF.

The CDR3 loop reads CASSGLAGSSQETQYF. The DNA of the CDR3 is TGTGCCAGCTCAGGACTAGCGGGATCTTCCCAAGAGACCCAGTACTTC. The gene calls are TRBV18 and TRBJ2-5; 12 nucleotides agree with TRBD2. The junction had 5 bases not matched to a gene; V was cut back by 5 bases and J by 1 base. Germline loops: CDR1 KGHSH, CDR2 LQKENI. This CDR3 contains 16 residues.

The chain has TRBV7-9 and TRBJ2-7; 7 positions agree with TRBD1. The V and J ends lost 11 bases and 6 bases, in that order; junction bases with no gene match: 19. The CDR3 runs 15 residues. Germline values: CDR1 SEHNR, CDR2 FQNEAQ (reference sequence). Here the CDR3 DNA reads TGTGCCTTGTCCAAGGGGACCCAGGGGGTTGGCGAGCAGTACTTC. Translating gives CALSKGTQGVGEQYF.

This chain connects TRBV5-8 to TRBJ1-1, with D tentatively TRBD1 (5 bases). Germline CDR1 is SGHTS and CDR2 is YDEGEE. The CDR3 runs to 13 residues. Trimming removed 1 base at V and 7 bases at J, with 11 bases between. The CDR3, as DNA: TGTGCCAGCAGCTTGACGGGGCCGGGTGAAGCTTTCTTT. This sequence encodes CASSLTGPGEAFF.

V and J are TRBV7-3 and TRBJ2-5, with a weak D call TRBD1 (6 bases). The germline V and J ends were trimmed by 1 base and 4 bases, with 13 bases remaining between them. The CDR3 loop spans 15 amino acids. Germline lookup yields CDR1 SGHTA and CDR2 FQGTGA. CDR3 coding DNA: TGTGCCAGCAGCTTAAATGGGGGCGCGGGAGAGACCCAGTACTTC. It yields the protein CASSLNGGAGETQYF. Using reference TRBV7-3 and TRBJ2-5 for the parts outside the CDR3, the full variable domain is GAGVSQTPSNKVTEKGKYVELRCDPISGHTALYWYRQSLGQGPEFLIYFQGTGAADDSGLPNDRFFAVRPEGSVSTLKIQRTERGDSAVYLCASSLNGGAGETQYFGPGTRLLVL.

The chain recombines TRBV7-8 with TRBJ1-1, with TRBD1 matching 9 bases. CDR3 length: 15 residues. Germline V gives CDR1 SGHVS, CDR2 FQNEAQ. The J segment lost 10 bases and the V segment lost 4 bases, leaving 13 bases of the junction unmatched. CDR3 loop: CASSSYRDRDSVAFF. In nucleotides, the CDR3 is TGTGCCAGCAGCTCCTACAGGGACAGGGATAGTGTAGCTTTCTTT. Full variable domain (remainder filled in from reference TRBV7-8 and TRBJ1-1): GAGVSQSPRYKVAKRGQDVALRCDPISGHVSLFWYQQALGQGPEFLTYFQNEAQLDKSGLPSDRFFAERPEGSVSTLKIQRTQQEDSAVYLCASSSYRDRDSVAFFGQGTRLTVV.

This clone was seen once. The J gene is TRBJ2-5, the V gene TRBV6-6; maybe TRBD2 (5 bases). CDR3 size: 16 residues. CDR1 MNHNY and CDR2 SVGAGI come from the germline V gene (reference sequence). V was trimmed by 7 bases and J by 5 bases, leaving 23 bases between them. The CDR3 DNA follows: TGTGCCAGCACCAACGCCAGGAGAGGGTTGGTGGAGACCCAGTACTTC. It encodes CASTNARRGLVETQYF.

Here the CDR3 reads CASRQTEYEGYTF. CDR3 bases: TGTGCCAGCAGGCAGACAGAATATGAAGGCTACACCTTC. The V gene is TRBV6-6, the J gene TRBJ1-2; possible D gene TRBD1, 5 bases. In germline, CDR1 is MNHNY, CDR2 SVGAGI (reference sequence). The CDR3 loop spans 13 amino acids. V was trimmed by 6 bases and J by 8 bases, leaving 16 bases between them.

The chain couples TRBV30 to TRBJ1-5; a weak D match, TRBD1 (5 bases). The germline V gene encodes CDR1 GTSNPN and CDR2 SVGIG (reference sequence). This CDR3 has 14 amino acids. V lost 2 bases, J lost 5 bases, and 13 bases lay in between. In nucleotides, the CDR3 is TGTGCCTGGAGTCCCGGACATGTCGATCAGCCCCAGCATTTT. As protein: CAWSPGHVDQPQHF. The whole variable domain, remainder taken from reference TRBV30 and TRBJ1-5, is SQTIHQWPATLVQPVGSPLSLECTVEGTSNPNLYWYRQAAGRGLQLLFYSVGIGQISSEVPQNLSASRPQDRQFILSSKKLLLSDSGFYLCAWSPGHVDQPQHFGDGTRLSIL.

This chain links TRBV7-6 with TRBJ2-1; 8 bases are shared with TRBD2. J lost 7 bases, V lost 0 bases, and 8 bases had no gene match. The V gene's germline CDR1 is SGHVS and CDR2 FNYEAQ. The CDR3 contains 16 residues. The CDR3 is CASSLASGSPRNEQFF. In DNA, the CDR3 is TGTGCCAGCAGCTTAGCCAGCGGGAGCCCACGTAATGAGCAGTTCTTC.

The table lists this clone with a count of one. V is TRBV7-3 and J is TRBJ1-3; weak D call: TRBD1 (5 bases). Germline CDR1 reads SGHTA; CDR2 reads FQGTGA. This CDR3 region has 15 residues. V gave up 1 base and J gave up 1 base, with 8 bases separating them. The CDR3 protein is CASSLMGGSGNTIYF. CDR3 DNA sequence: TGTGCCAGCAGCTTAATGGGGGGTTCTGGAAACACCATATATTTT. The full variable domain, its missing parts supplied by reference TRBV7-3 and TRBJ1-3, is GAGVSQTPSNKVTEKGKYVELRCDPISGHTALYWYRQSLGQGPEFLIYFQGTGAADDSGLPNDRFFAVRPEGSVSTLKIQRTERGDSAVYLCASSLMGGSGNTIYFGEGSWLTVV.

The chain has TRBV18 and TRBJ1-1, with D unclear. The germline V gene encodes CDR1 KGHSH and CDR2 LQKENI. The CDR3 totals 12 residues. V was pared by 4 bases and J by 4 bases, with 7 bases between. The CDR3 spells CASSQTRTEAFF. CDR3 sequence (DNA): TGTGCCAGCTCACAAACACGCACTGAAGCTTTCTTT.

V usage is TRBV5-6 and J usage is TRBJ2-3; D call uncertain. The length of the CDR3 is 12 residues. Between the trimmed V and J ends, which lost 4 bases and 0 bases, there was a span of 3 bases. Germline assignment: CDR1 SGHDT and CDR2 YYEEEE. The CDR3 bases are TGTGCCAGCAGCGTAAGCACAGATACGCAGTATTTT. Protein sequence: CASSVSTDTQYF. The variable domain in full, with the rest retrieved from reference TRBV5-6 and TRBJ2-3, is DAGVTQSPTHLIKTRGQQVTLRCSPKSGHDTVSWYQQALGQGPQFIFQYYEEEERQRGNFPDRFSGHQFPNYSSELNVNALLLGDSALYLCASSVSTDTQYFGPGTRLTVL.

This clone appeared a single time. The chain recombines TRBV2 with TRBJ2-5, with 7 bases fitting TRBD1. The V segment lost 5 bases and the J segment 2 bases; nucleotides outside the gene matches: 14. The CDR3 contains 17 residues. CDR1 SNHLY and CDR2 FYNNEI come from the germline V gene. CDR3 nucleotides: TGTGCCAGCAGTAAGAACCCGTGGGACAGTTTTCAAGAGACCCAGTACTTC. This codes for CASSKNPWDSFQETQYF.

CDR3 loop: CASSPRRLAGGQETQYF. The CDR3, as DNA: TGTGCCAGCTCACCACGAAGGCTAGCTGGGGGGCAAGAGACCCAGTACTTC. V and J are TRBV18 and TRBJ2-5; D might be TRBD2 (6 bases). Trimming shortened V by 1 base and J by 2 bases, and 17 bases separated the two germline ends. Per germline, CDR1 KGHSH and CDR2 LQKENI. This CDR3 spans 17 amino acids.

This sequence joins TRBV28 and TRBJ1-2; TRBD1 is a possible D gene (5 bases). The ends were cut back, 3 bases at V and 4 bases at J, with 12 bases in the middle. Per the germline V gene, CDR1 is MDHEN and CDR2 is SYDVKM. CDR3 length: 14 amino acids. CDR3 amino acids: CASSFPGGVYGYTF. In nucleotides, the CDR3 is TGTGCCAGCAGTTTCCCCGGGGGGGTCTATGGCTACACCTTC.

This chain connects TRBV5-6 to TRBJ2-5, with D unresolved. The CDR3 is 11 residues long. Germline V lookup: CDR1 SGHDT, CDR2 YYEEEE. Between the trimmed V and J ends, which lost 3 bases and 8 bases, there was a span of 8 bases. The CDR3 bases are TGTGCCAGCAGCTGGCTAGATACCCAGTACTTC. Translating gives CASSWLDTQYF.

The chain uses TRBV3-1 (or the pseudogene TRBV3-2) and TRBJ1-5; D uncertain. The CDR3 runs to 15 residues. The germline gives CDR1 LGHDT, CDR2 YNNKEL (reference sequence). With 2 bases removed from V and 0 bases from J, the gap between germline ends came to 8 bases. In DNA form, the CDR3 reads TGTGCCAGCAGCCAAATGCCGACTAGCAATCAGCCCCAGCATTTT. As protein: CASSQMPTSNQPQHF.

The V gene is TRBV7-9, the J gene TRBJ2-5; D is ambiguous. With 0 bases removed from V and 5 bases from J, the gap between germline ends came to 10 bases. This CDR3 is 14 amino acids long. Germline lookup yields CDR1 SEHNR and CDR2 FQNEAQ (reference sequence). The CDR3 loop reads CASSLAPIKETQYF. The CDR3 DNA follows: TGTGCCAGCAGCTTAGCCCCTATAAAGGAGACCCAGTACTTC.

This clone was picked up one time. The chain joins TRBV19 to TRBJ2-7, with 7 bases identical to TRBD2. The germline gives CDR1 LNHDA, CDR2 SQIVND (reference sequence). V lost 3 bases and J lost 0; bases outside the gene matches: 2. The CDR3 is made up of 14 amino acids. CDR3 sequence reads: CASSMGGTSYEQYF. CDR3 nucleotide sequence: TGTGCCAGTAGTATGGGGGGGACCTCCTACGAGCAGTACTTC.

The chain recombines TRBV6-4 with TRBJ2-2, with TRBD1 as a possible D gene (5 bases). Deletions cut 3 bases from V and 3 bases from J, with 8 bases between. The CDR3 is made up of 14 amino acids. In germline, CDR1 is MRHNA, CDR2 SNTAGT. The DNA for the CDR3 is TGTGCCAGCAGTGAGGGCAGGGACACCGGGGAGCTGTTTTTT. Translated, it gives CASSEGRDTGELFF.

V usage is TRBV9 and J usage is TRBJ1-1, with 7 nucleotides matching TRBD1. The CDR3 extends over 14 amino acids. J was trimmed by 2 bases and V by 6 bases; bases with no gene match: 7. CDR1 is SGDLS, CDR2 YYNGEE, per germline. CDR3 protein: CASTQGGGNTEAFF. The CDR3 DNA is TGTGCCAGCACCCAGGGGGGAGGCAACACTGAAGCTTTCTTT.

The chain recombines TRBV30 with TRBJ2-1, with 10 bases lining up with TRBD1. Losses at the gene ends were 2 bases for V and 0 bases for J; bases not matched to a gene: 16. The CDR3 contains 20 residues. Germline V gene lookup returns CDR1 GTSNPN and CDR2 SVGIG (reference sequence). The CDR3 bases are TGTGCCTGGAGTATTCGGGACAGGGGTATAAGGAGGAGCTCCTACAATGAGCAGTTCTTC. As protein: CAWSIRDRGIRRSSYNEQFF.

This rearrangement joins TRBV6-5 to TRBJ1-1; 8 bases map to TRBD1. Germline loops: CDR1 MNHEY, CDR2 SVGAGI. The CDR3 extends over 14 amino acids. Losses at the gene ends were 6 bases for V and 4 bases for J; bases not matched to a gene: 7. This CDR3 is CASSLDRGGTEAFF. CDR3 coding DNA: TGTGCCAGCAGCTTAGACAGGGGTGGCACTGAAGCTTTCTTT.